This TCR beta chain was observed in a study of shared clonotypes between healthy human individuals. This clone showed up just a few times. Its antigen is as yet unknown. Study-level points and caveats: Clonotypes that were shared across a few donors made up about 5.1% of naive CD4 clonotypes. Generation probabilities of non-shared clonotypes were lower (relative to those shared by all four donors).

The CDR3 is made up of 14 amino acids. V lost 2 bases to trimming and J lost 2 bases, with 9 bases between them. From germline, CDR1 is GTSNPN and CDR2 SVGIG (reference sequence). Assay execution took place at the deep level. For every subset, genomic DNA was evenly distributed across several immunoSEQ plates. The protocol was immunoSEQ multiplex PCR, while the TCRdb copy is restricted to in-frame clones and leaves out a portion. The sample contains around 2.1 million clones, approximately 95% of which appear only once. The TCR comes from a man younger than 30 in good health. The sample was naive CD4+ T cells sorted from blood. The subset here: CD45RA+ positively selected. The chain employs TRBV30 and TRBJ1-4; D unresolved. CDR3 bases: TGTGCCTGGAGTATTGGTTTCACTAATGAAAAACTGTTTTTT. Protein product: CAWSIGFTNEKLFF.